A single sample gave rise to the 27 T cell receptor beta chains below, sequenced in a study of shared clonotypes between healthy human individuals. The data were produced by immunoSEQ multiplex PCR, yet TCRdb's version contains in-frame clones alone and is incomplete. The sample includes roughly 2,300,000 clones, less than 95% of them seen just once. The specimen sequenced was naive CD4+ T cells from PBMCs. The subset is: CD45RA+ positively selected. All receptors derive from a man between 18 and 29 years old in good health. Some clones in this sample may be carry-over from other donors' samples.

The rearrangement joins TRBV4-1 to TRBJ2-7; TRBD1 aligns across 7 bases. CDR3 size: 14 residues. CDR1 and CDR2 (germline): MGHRA, YSYEKL. V lost 3 bases, J lost 3 bases, and 5 bases stayed unmatched. The CDR3 DNA follows: TGCGCCAGCAGCCAGGCCGACAGGGTCTACGAGCAGTACTTC. This gives the protein CASSQADRVYEQYF.

This sequence joins TRBV5-6 and TRBJ1-2, with 8 bases fitting TRBD1. CDR1 and CDR2 from the germline V gene are SGHDT and YYEEEE. Trimming cost V 0 bases and J 2 bases; bases outside gene matches: 3. There are 15 residues in the CDR3. The CDR3, as DNA: TGTGCCAGCAGCTTGGGGCAGGGGGCCAACTATGGCTACACCTTC. As protein: CASSLGQGANYGYTF.

The chain is built from TRBV28 and TRBJ1-4, with D possibly being TRBD1 (6 bases). Per the germline V gene, CDR1 is MDHEN and CDR2 is SYDVKM. Deletions cut 5 bases from V and 7 bases from J, with 11 bases between. The CDR3 runs to 13 residues. CDR3 bases: TGTGCCAGCAGTCACAGGGATTTTGAAAAACTGTTTTTT. This encodes CASSHRDFEKLFF.

This chain connects TRBV28 to TRBJ2-1; 13 bases agree with TRBD2. Per the germline V gene, CDR1 is MDHEN and CDR2 is SYDVKM. This CDR3 has 15 residues. Unmatched junction bases numbered 8, after V lost 6 bases and J lost 9 bases. This chain's CDR3 is CASRLAGGPVGEQFF. As DNA, the CDR3 is TGTGCCAGCAGACTAGCGGGAGGGCCTGTCGGTGAGCAGTTCTTC.

The V gene is TRBV6-5, the J gene TRBJ2-7; possible D gene TRBD1, 6 bases. Germline CDR1 MNHEY, CDR2 SVGAGI. V lost 1 base to trimming and J lost 0 bases, with 10 bases between them. The CDR3 spans 15 residues. The CDR3 DNA sequence: TGTGCCAGCAGTTACTTTAGCAGGGGCTCCTACGAGCAGTACTTC. Translating gives CASSYFSRGSYEQYF.

The chain links TRBV28 to TRBJ1-2, with D maybe TRBD1 (5 bases). The CDR3 runs to 17 residues. V was clipped by 5 bases and J by 3 bases, with 22 bases between them. Per germline, CDR1 MDHEN and CDR2 SYDVKM. The CDR3 region is CASSPTPGQRSDYGYTF. In DNA, the CDR3 is TGTGCCAGCAGTCCTACTCCGGGGCAGAGAAGTGACTATGGCTACACCTTC.

CDR3 coding DNA: TGTGCCAGCAGTGACCGGACCTATCAGCCCCAGCATTTT. Translating gives CASSDRTYQPQHF. The rearrangement uses TRBV2 and TRBJ1-5; no firm D call. CDR3 length equals 13 residues. CDR1 is SNHLY and CDR2 is FYNNEI in the germline V gene. V lost 3 bases and J 5 bases, leaving 8 bases between the germline ends.

Comment on this clone: One end of the junction varies from germline; a read error may be responsible. The V call is TRBV28, the J call TRBJ2-2; D uncertain. This CDR3 comprises 19 residues. Per the germline V gene, CDR1 is MDHEN and CDR2 is SYDVKM. The CDR3 coding sequence is TGTGCCAGCAGTCTATGGTCCGGGCGGCGGAACGCGAACACCGGGGAGCTGTTTTTT. As protein: CASSLWSGRRNANTGELFF.

This clone was detected once. The chain carries TRBV30 and TRBJ1-2; D unclear. Germline V gives CDR1 GTSNPN, CDR2 SVGIG (reference sequence). The V and J ends lost 1 base and 2 bases respectively, with 20 bases between them. The CDR3 runs to 17 residues. The CDR3 DNA follows: TGTGCCTGGAGTGCGGACTTTCGCCAGGCGGGGAACTATGGCTACACCTTC. Translated: CAWSADFRQAGNYGYTF.

The gene calls are TRBV27 and TRBJ2-7; no clear D. V lost 5 bases and J 1 base, leaving 12 bases between the germline ends. Germline V gene lookup returns CDR1 MNHEY and CDR2 SMNVEV (reference sequence). The CDR3 sequence is 14 residues long. CDR3 DNA: TGTGCCAGCAGTGCTACCGAGTTATCCTACGAGCAGTACTTC. Residues: CASSATELSYEQYF.

V gene TRBV5-1 combines with J gene TRBJ2-1; 10 nucleotides align to TRBD2. This CDR3 has 14 amino acids. The V segment lost 6 bases and the J segment 9 bases; nucleotides outside the gene matches: 9. Germline CDR1 is SGHRS and CDR2 is YFSETQ. CDR3 DNA sequence: TGCGCCAGCACGGGACTAGCGACTTTGGGTGAGCAGTTCTTC. Translated, it gives CASTGLATLGEQFF.

The CDR3 sequence: CASSPEGLAGSSYNEQFF. For the CDR3, the DNA is TGTGCCAGCAGCCCAGAGGGACTAGCGGGAAGCTCCTACAATGAGCAGTTCTTC. This chain uses TRBV7-9 with TRBJ2-1, with 13 bases aligning to TRBD2. The CDR3 spans 18 residues. V was pared by 5 bases and J by 0 bases, with 7 bases of the junction left unmatched. Germline CDR1 is SEHNR and CDR2 is FQNEAQ (reference sequence).

Of note for this clone: Different DNA sequences within this sample yield the same CDR3. The chain carries TRBV5-1 and TRBJ1-1; TRBD1 matches at 7 bases. CDR3 length: 14 amino acids. The germline gives CDR1 SGHRS, CDR2 YFSETQ. V lost 4 bases to trimming and J lost 0 bases; unmatched junction nucleotides: 3. This CDR3 is CASSLTGLNTEAFF. In DNA form, the CDR3 reads TGCGCCAGCAGCCTGACAGGGTTGAACACTGAAGCTTTCTTT. Complete variable domain (other parts from reference TRBV5-1 and TRBJ1-1): KAGVTQTPRYLIKTRGQQVTLSCSPISGHRSVSWYQQTPGQGLQFLFEYFSETQRNKGNFPGRFSGRQFSNSRSEMNVSTLELGDSALYLCASSLTGLNTEAFFGQGTRLTVV.

This clone showed up just once. This sample also contains other DNA sequences that code for the same CDR3. This chain uses TRBV5-1 with TRBJ2-6; D remains unclear. From germline, CDR1 is SGHRS and CDR2 YFSETQ. The V end was cut by 1 base, the J end by 1 base, with 6 bases between. CDR3 size: 15 residues. DNA for the CDR3: TGCGCCAGCAGCTTGCGGCGGTCTGGGGCCAACGTCCTGACTTTC. Protein product: CASSLRRSGANVLTF.

This chain links TRBV28 with TRBJ1-5, with D maybe TRBD1 (6 bases). The ends were cut back, 6 bases at V and 4 bases at J, with 22 bases in the middle. Looked up from germline, CDR1 is MDHEN and CDR2 is SYDVKM. The CDR3 sequence is 17 residues long. The CDR3 coding sequence is TGTGCCAGCAGCCCACGGGGGCCAGGCATGATTAATCAGCCCCAGCATTTT. Amino acids: CASSPRGPGMINQPQHF. Drawing the rest from reference TRBV28 and TRBJ1-5, the complete variable domain is DVKVTQSSRYLVKRTGEKVFLECVQDMDHENMFWYRQDPGLGLRLIYFSYDVKMKEKGDIPEGYSVSREKKERFSLILESASTNQTSMYLCASSPRGPGMINQPQHFGDGTRLSIL.

This clone is a singleton in its sample. The chain uses TRBV6-4 and TRBJ2-2; 10 positions match TRBD2. The V gene's germline CDR1 is MRHNA and CDR2 SNTAGT. V shed 7 bases and J 7 bases; nucleotides not matched to a gene: 12. The CDR3 spans 16 residues. CDR3 DNA: TGTGCCAGCACTTGTTCAGCGGGAGGGCCTCTCGGGGAGCTGTTTTTT. Its protein product is CASTCSAGGPLGELFF.

The genes are TRBV30 and TRBJ2-2, with no clear D. V was shortened by 5 bases and J by 2 bases, with 18 bases between the two germline ends. In germline, CDR1 is GTSNPN, CDR2 SVGIG (reference sequence). The CDR3 loop spans 16 amino acids. In DNA, the CDR3 is TGTGCCTGGGGGCTTCCGGCGCGCCCAAACACCGGGGAGCTGTTTTTT. Protein sequence: CAWGLPARPNTGELFF. The full variable domain, in which reference TRBV30 and TRBJ2-2 provide the parts outside the CDR3, is SQTIHQWPATLVQPVGSPLSLECTVEGTSNPNLYWYRQAAGRGLQLLFYSVGIGQISSEVPQNLSASRPQDRQFILSSKKLLLSDSGFYLCAWGLPARPNTGELFFGEGSRLTVL.

This sequence joins TRBV28 and TRBJ2-6, with 7 bases lining up with TRBD2. This CDR3 is 18 amino acids long. The V gene end was trimmed by 7 bases and the J gene end by 4 bases; junction bases not matched to a gene: 16. Per germline, CDR1 MDHEN and CDR2 SYDVKM. In DNA form, the CDR3 reads TGTGCCAGCACCCTTGGGGGGGGATGGGCGGCCGGGGCCAACGTCCTGACTTTC. Protein: CASTLGGGWAAGANVLTF. Supplemented by reference TRBV28 and TRBJ2-6, the full variable domain reads DVKVTQSSRYLVKRTGEKVFLECVQDMDHENMFWYRQDPGLGLRLIYFSYDVKMKEKGDIPEGYSVSREKKERFSLILESASTNQTSMYLCASTLGGGWAAGANVLTFGAGSRLTVL.

The genes are TRBV28 and TRBJ1-2; maybe TRBD1 (5 bases). The CDR3 loop spans 16 amino acids. V was clipped by 1 base and J by 6 bases, with 18 bases between them. Germline lookup yields CDR1 MDHEN and CDR2 SYDVKM. CDR3 nucleotide sequence: TGTGCCAGCAGTTTATATACCGGAACGGGGCCCCATGGCTACACCTTC. It yields the protein CASSLYTGTGPHGYTF.

V usage is TRBV6-1 and J usage is TRBJ2-1; D gene unclear. Trimming removed 4 bases at V and 10 bases at J, with 5 bases between. The CDR3 consists of 10 residues. Looked up from germline, CDR1 is MNHNS and CDR2 is SASEGT. The CDR3 here is CASSVREQFF. The CDR3 DNA reads TGTGCCAGCAGTGTAAGGGAGCAGTTCTTC.

This clone has just one count. V and J are TRBV6-6 and TRBJ2-7; D remains ambiguous. CDR1 and CDR2 (germline): MNHNY, SVGAGI (reference sequence). This CDR3 comprises 15 residues. The V end lost 2 bases, the J end lost 3 bases, and 14 bases lay between the germline ends. The CDR3, as DNA: TGTGCCAGCAGTTACCCGACGGCAAATCTCTACGAGCAGTACTTC. Translated: CASSYPTANLYEQYF.

The chain is built from TRBV4-3 and TRBJ2-2, with D possibly matching TRBD1 (7 bases). The CDR3 consists of 17 residues. The germline CDR1 and CDR2 sequences are LGHNA and YSLEER. Trimming stripped 3 bases from V and 4 bases from J, with 18 bases between. CDR3 nucleotide sequence: TGCGCCAGCAGCCAGTTGACAGGGAGGATTACCACCGGGGAGCTGTTTTTT. Its protein is CASSQLTGRITTGELFF.

The chain combines TRBV7-3 with TRBJ2-7; 16 bases are shared with TRBD2. Germline V gives CDR1 SGHTA, CDR2 FQGTGA. Unmatched junction bases numbered 16, after V lost 5 bases and J lost 6 bases. This CDR3 has 19 residues. The CDR3 DNA reads TGTGCCAGCAGCCCGCAACCGGGACTAGCGGGAGGGCCGGGGAGCGAGCAGTACTTC. Encoded protein: CASSPQPGLAGGPGSEQYF.

The V call is TRBV5-6, the J call TRBJ1-4; D remains unclear. CDR3 length equals 14 residues. The V end lost 0 bases, the J end lost 3 bases, and 6 bases lay between the germline ends. The germline CDR1 and CDR2 sequences are SGHDT and YYEEEE. CDR3 loop: CASSLGWANEKLFF. The CDR3 DNA reads TGTGCCAGCAGCTTGGGGTGGGCTAATGAAAAACTGTTTTTT.

This clone was recorded once. The V call is TRBV2, the J call TRBJ1-5; D uncertain. Trimming removed 5 bases from V and 4 bases from J, with 12 bases in between. Germline V gives CDR1 SNHLY, CDR2 FYNNEI. This CDR3 is 14 amino acids long. The CDR3 spells CASSLLRENQPQHF. The CDR3 region has the DNA TGTGCCAGCAGTTTACTCAGAGAAAATCAGCCCCAGCATTTT.

The chain combines TRBV27 with TRBJ2-6; no reliable D call. The CDR3 contains 18 residues. Germline V gene sequence: CDR1 MNHEY, CDR2 SMNVEV (reference sequence). Trimming shortened V by 6 bases and J by 4 bases, and 22 bases separated the two germline ends. The chain's CDR3 is CASRPRGVAFKGANVLTF. CDR3 nucleotide sequence: TGTGCCAGCAGGCCCCGAGGCGTAGCCTTTAAAGGGGCCAACGTCCTGACTTTC. Based on the CDR3 plus reference TRBV27 and TRBJ2-6, the full variable domain is EAQVTQNPRYLITVTGKKLTVTCSQNMNHEYMSWYRQDPGLGLRQIYYSMNVEVTDKGDVPEGYKVSRKEKRNFPLILESPSPNQTSLYFCASRPRGVAFKGANVLTFGAGSRLTVL.

The V gene is TRBV5-1, the J gene TRBJ1-2, with D tentatively TRBD1 (5 bases). V was shortened by 0 bases and J by 6 bases, with 12 bases between the two germline ends. Germline loops: CDR1 SGHRS, CDR2 YFSETQ. CDR3 length: 14 residues. CDR3 loop: CASSLVRGRDGYTF. The CDR3, as DNA: TGCGCCAGCAGCTTGGTACGGGGACGGGATGGCTACACCTTC. Supplemented by reference TRBV5-1 and TRBJ1-2, the full variable domain reads KAGVTQTPRYLIKTRGQQVTLSCSPISGHRSVSWYQQTPGQGLQFLFEYFSETQRNKGNFPGRFSGRQFSNSRSEMNVSTLELGDSALYLCASSLVRGRDGYTFGSGTRLTVV.